Reported below is one T cell receptor beta chain. Its antigen is as yet unknown. V gave up 3 bases and J gave up 7 bases; unmatched junction bases: 11. Germline CDR1 SEHNR, CDR2 FQNEAQ (reference sequence). This CDR3 has 15 amino acids. TCRdb recomputed calls from the reads with MiXCR, one row per CDR3 protein. Among around 130,000 distinct CDR3 sequences listed, 8% to 9% were seen once. This record belongs to a study of T cell repertoires in cytomegalovirus infection. Study context: Public TCR beta signature analysis indicated the presence of both CMV infection and matching HLA type. General observations from the study: Cumulative public TCR beta family frequency identified carriers of CMV plus the relevant HLA.

Sequencing was performed on PBMCs. The sequence came from a human donor in good health (CMV status not recorded). Some clones in this sample may be carry-over from other donors' samples. The chain recombines TRBV7-9 with TRBJ1-1; 7 nucleotides line up with TRBD1. The chain's CDR3 is CASSFLPDRPLEAFF. In nucleotides, the CDR3 is TGTGCCAGCAGCTTTTTACCGGACAGGCCCCTTGAAGCTTTCTTT.